One sample yielded the 13 T cell receptor beta chains listed below, sequenced in a study of metastatic and nonmetastatic thyroid tumors. TCRdb re-analyzed the PCR reads using MiXCR. The sample lists about 4,200 clones, roughly a third occurring once. Each patient went into thyroid surgery without having received any treatment. The sequenced material came from adjacent normal tissue. These receptors were obtained from a male donor with papillary thyroid cancer or a benign thyroid nodule (not recorded which). Some clones in this sample may be carry-over from other donors' samples.

The rearrangement links TRBV6-2 or TRBV6-3 to TRBJ2-7; a possible D gene is TRBD2 (5 bases). This CDR3 region has 16 residues. Looked up from germline, CDR1 is MNHEY and CDR2 is SVGEGT. V lost 2 bases and J lost 3, with 17 bases in between. CDR3 protein: CASSYRSGGWDYEQYF. For the CDR3, the DNA is TGTGCCAGCAGTTACCGGAGCGGCGGATGGGACTACGAGCAGTACTTC.

This clone was seen a few times. The chain combines TRBV24-1 with TRBJ2-1; 9 positions match TRBD2. This CDR3 contains 17 residues. The germline V gene encodes CDR1 KGHDR and CDR2 SFDVKD. J was trimmed by 10 bases and V by 3 bases; bases with no gene match: 15. As DNA, the CDR3 is TGTGCCACCAGTGATGTTAGAGGTAGCGGGAGTTCGGAAGAGCAGTTCTTC. It yields the protein CATSDVRGSGSSEEQFF.

To note about this clone: Other DNA sequences of this sample code for an identical CDR3. The chain is built from TRBV6-5 and TRBJ2-1, with TRBD2 matching over 8 bases. This CDR3 region has 14 residues. V was clipped by 0 bases and J by 9 bases; unmatched bases: 4. The germline V gene has CDR1 MNHEY and CDR2 SVGAGI. CDR3: CASSYSAGGGEQFF. The CDR3 nucleotides are TGTGCCAGCAGTTACTCGGCCGGGGGGGGTGAGCAGTTCTTC.

This clone has only a few counts. This chain joins TRBV2 and TRBJ1-6, with D unclear. Germline V CDR1 and CDR2: SNHLY, FYNNEI. This CDR3 has 14 residues. V lost 6 bases and J lost 10, with 16 bases in between. The CDR3 loop is CASRSGHVKSPLHF. CDR3 nucleotide sequence: TGTGCCAGCAGGAGCGGGCATGTTAAATCACCCCTCCACTTT.

This clone was seen only once. The J gene is TRBJ1-2, the V gene TRBV19, with D uncertain. The CDR3 has 17 residues. Trimming removed 6 bases from V and 5 bases from J, with 25 bases in between. CDR1 LNHDA and CDR2 SQIVND come from the germline V gene (reference sequence). CDR3 nucleotide sequence: TGTGCCAGTAGCATCCCCCATGCTGACGTGGCTGGATATGGCTACACCTTC. It translates to CASSIPHADVAGYGYTF. Combining the CDR3 with reference TRBV19 and TRBJ1-2 gives the whole variable domain DGGITQSPKYLFRKEGQNVTLSCEQNLNHDAMYWYRQDPGQGLRLIYYSQIVNDFQKGDIAEGYSVSREKKESFPLTVTSAQKNPTAFYLCASSIPHADVAGYGYTFGSGTRLTVV.

V usage is TRBV20-1 and J usage is TRBJ2-3; D might be TRBD1 (5 bases). The germline V gene encodes CDR1 DFQATT and CDR2 SNEGSKA (reference sequence). The germline V and J ends were trimmed by 6 bases and 4 bases, with 11 bases remaining between them. This CDR3 region has 12 residues. CDR3 DNA: TGCAGTGCGCCTAGGGGCGCAGATACGCAGTATTTT. Its protein product is CSAPRGADTQYF.

This clone appeared a few times. The V gene is TRBV6-1, the J gene TRBJ1-4; tentatively, D is TRBD1 (5 bases). CDR1 is MNHNS, CDR2 SASEGT, per germline. The CDR3 consists of 14 residues. The V end was cut by 10 bases, the J end by 3 bases, with 15 bases between. The CDR3 coding sequence is TGTGCCACCGCTCCCCGGGGGGCTAATGAAAAACTGTTTTTT. This gives the protein CATAPRGANEKLFF.

The chain employs TRBV2 and TRBJ2-7; 7 nucleotides match TRBD2. CDR1 and CDR2 from the germline V gene are SNHLY and FYNNEI. The CDR3 has 13 amino acids. Losses at the gene ends were 6 bases for V and 5 bases for J; bases not matched to a gene: 7. The DNA for the CDR3 is TGTGCCAGCAGGAACCCAGGGAGGGACGAGCAGTACGTC. This gives the protein CASRNPGRDEQYV.

About this clone: The final CDR3 position lacks the conserved phenylalanine or tryptophan, pointing to a likely read error. The DNA is omitted, as the CDR3 cannot be located on it reliably, and the CDR3 follows TCRdb's listing. The V gene is TRBV20-1, the J gene TRBJ2-7; the table's D call TRBD2 went unverified against the DNA. A total of 15 residues make up the CDR3, ends included. Germline values: CDR1 DFQATT, CDR2 SNEGSKA (reference sequence). The CDR3 sequence is CSPRGASGQTYEQNL.

V is TRBV18 and J is TRBJ1-1; no firm D call. CDR3 length: 12 amino acids. V was clipped by 5 bases and J by 6 bases, with 10 bases between them. The germline V gene encodes CDR1 KGHSH and CDR2 LQKENI. The CDR3 nucleotides are TGTGCCAGCTCAGTGGGGAGACCTGAAGCTTTCTTT. Its protein is CASSVGRPEAFF.

The table lists this clone with a few counts. V and J are TRBV2 and TRBJ1-1, with 9 positions matching TRBD1. The CDR3 has 14 amino acids. The germline gives CDR1 SNHLY, CDR2 FYNNEI. V trimming: 6 bases; J trimming: 1 base; junction bases outside the gene matches: 3. Here the CDR3 reads CASSEGQGNTEAFF. The CDR3 coding sequence is TGTGCCAGCAGCGAGGGACAGGGGAACACTGAAGCTTTCTTT.

V and J are TRBV11-2 and TRBJ2-3; 7 bases match TRBD1. The J segment lost 1 base and the V segment lost 2 bases, leaving 6 bases of the junction unmatched. This CDR3 region has 16 residues. From germline, CDR1 is SGHAT and CDR2 FQNNGV. The CDR3 protein is CASSLLTGSGTDTQYF. In DNA, the CDR3 is TGTGCCAGCAGCTTATTGACAGGGTCGGGCACAGATACGCAGTATTTT.

This clone was counted only a few times. J is TRBJ1-2 and V is TRBV6-1; no clear D gene. The CDR3 covers 14 residues. Between the trimmed V and J ends, which lost 2 bases and 8 bases, there was a span of 15 bases. CDR1 and CDR2 (germline): MNHNS, SASEGT. The CDR3 DNA is TGTGCCAGCAGTGAAAGTGTAGGAGGTGGGGGCTACACCTTC. Protein sequence: CASSESVGGGGYTF.